One sample yielded the 7 T cell receptor beta chains listed below, sequenced in a study of T cell responses to AZD1222 COVID-19 vaccine. Only in-frame clones appear in the TCRdb table, and some are missing; sequencing was by immunoSEQ multiplex PCR. The sample yields 100,000 to 150,000 clones, more than 80% seen once. Specimen: peripheral blood, collected 28 days after the second AZD1222 dose. Source of these receptors: an adult who received the AZD1222 COVID-19 vaccine.

This sequence joins TRBV30 and TRBJ1-2; TRBD1 matches 7 bases. The CDR3 spans 15 residues. The germline gives CDR1 GTSNPN, CDR2 SVGIG (reference sequence). The J segment lost 3 bases and the V segment lost 0 bases, leaving 7 bases of the junction unmatched. The CDR3 spells CAWSVTGRGYYGYTF. CDR3 coding DNA: TGTGCCTGGAGTGTAACTGGCAGGGGGTACTATGGCTACACCTTC.

This clone was counted a few times. This chain links TRBV7-9 with TRBJ2-3; D is undetermined. V shed 5 bases and J shed 4 bases, with 10 bases lying between them. The CDR3 loop spans 13 amino acids. From germline, CDR1 is SEHNR and CDR2 FQNEAQ (reference sequence). Written as DNA, the CDR3 is TGTGCCAGCAGCATCTTTCCCGCAGATACGCAGTATTTT. Translation gives CASSIFPADTQYF.

This clone was recorded once. The chain employs TRBV30 and TRBJ2-1; D is tentatively TRBD1 or TRBD2 (6 bases each). The germline V and J ends were trimmed by 4 bases and 3 bases, with 16 bases remaining between them. Germline lookup yields CDR1 GTSNPN and CDR2 SVGIG (reference sequence). The CDR3 is made up of 15 amino acids. The DNA of the CDR3 is TGTGCCTGGAAACTTAGGGGGGCCGTCTACAATGAGCAGTTCTTC. Translated: CAWKLRGAVYNEQFF. Full variable domain (rest looked up from reference TRBV30 and TRBJ2-1): SQTIHQWPATLVQPVGSPLSLECTVEGTSNPNLYWYRQAAGRGLQLLFYSVGIGQISSEVPQNLSASRPQDRQFILSSKKLLLSDSGFYLCAWKLRGAVYNEQFFGPGTRLTVL.

This sequence joins TRBV6-5 and TRBJ1-2, with D perhaps matching TRBD1 (5 bases). The V gene lost 5 bases and the J gene lost 6 bases, with 13 bases spanning the gap. Germline CDR1 and CDR2: MNHEY and SVGAGI. The CDR3 length is 13 residues. CDR3 residues: CASSTDIRNGYTF. CDR3 bases: TGTGCCAGCAGTACGGACATAAGGAATGGCTACACCTTC.

The V gene is TRBV30, the J gene TRBJ1-2; D uncertain. The V gene's germline CDR1 is GTSNPN and CDR2 SVGIG (reference sequence). The V end lost 0 bases, the J end lost 8 bases, and 16 bases lay between the germline ends. This CDR3 comprises 14 residues. CDR3 coding DNA: TGTGCCTGGAGTGTAGGCACAGCAGGCAGGGGCTACACCTTC. Its translation: CAWSVGTAGRGYTF.

CDR3 region: CASNGRATNTEAFF. The DNA for the CDR3 is TGTGCCAGCAACGGACGGGCGACGAACACTGAAGCTTTCTTT. The chain is built from TRBV2 and TRBJ1-1; D is unclear. Germline lookup yields CDR1 SNHLY and CDR2 FYNNEI. Trimming removed 7 bases from V and 1 base from J, with 13 bases in between. This CDR3 spans 14 amino acids. The full variable domain, rest sourced from reference TRBV2 and TRBJ1-1, is EPEVTQTPSHQVTQMGQEVILRCVPISNHLYFYWYRQILGQKVEFLVSFYNNEISEKSEIFDDQFSVERPDGSNFTLKIRSTKLEDSAMYFCASNGRATNTEAFFGQGTRLTVV.

The chain joins TRBV29-1 to TRBJ1-4; possibly TRBD1 for D (5 bases). Germline V gene lookup returns CDR1 SQVTM and CDR2 ANQGSEA. V shed 4 bases and J shed 10 bases, with 13 bases lying between them. The CDR3 runs 12 residues. The DNA of the CDR3 is TGCAGCGTTGCAGGGCTGGTGGGAAAACTGTTTTTT. Translation gives CSVAGLVGKLFF.